This T cell receptor (beta chain) was sequenced during a study of blood T cell repertoires in COVID-19. Study-wide background: Both acute and convalescent COVID-19 samples were obtained from the United States, Italy and Spain. T cells, B-cell-depleted T cells, or PBMCs provided the cDNA or gDNA that served as material.

Per the germline V gene, CDR1 is SGHKS and CDR2 is YYEKEE (reference sequence). V gave up 2 bases and J gave up 9 bases, with 19 bases separating them. CDR3 length: 15 amino acids. In the original processing: Reference gene primer amplification gave estimated nucleated cell counts. Libraries were prepared by immunoSEQ multiplex PCR; TCRdb keeps only in-frame clonotypes and omits some of them. V and J calls and clone size are given by that table; D and trimming were obtained from the DNA. The table lists 61,000 or so clones, around 80% of them singletons. The chain joins TRBV5-5 to TRBJ2-3, with a tentative D call TRBD1 (6 bases). Sequencing was performed on peripheral blood. This TCR was recovered from a woman in her 70s with acute or convalescent COVID-19. CDR3 in amino acids: CASSFTGNRGETQYF. The CDR3 nucleotides read TGTGCCAGCAGCTTCACAGGGAATCGAGGAGAGACGCAGTATTTT.